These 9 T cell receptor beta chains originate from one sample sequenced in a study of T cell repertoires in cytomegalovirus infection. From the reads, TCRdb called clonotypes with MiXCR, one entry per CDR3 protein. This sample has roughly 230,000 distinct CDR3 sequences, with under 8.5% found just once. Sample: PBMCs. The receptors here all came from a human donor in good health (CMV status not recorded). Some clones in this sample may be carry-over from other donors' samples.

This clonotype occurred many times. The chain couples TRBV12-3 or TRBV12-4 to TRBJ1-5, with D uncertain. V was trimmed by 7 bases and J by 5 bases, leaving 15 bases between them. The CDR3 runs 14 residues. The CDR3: CASNGNAGYQPQHF. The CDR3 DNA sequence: TGTGCCAGCAACGGTAACGCGGGTTATCAGCCCCAGCATTTT.

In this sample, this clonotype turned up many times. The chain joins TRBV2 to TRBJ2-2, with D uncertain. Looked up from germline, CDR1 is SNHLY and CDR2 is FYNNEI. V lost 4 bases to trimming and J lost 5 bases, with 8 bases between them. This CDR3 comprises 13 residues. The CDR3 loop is CASSGYLTGELFF. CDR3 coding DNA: TGTGCCAGCAGTGGCTATTTGACCGGGGAGCTGTTTTTT.

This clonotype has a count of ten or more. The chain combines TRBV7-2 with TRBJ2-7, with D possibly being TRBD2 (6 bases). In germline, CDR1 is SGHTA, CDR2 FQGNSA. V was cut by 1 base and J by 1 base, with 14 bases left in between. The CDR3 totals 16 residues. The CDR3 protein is CASSLGVAGRSYEQYF. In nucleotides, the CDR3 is TGTGCCAGCAGCTTAGGGGTAGCAGGGAGGTCCTACGAGCAGTACTTC.

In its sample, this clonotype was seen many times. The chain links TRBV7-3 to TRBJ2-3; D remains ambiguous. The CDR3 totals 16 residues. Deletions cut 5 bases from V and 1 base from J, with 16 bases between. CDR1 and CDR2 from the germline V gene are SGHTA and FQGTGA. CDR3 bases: TGTGCCAGCAGCCCAAGGGCTACTCAGGGCACAGATACGCAGTATTTT. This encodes CASSPRATQGTDTQYF.

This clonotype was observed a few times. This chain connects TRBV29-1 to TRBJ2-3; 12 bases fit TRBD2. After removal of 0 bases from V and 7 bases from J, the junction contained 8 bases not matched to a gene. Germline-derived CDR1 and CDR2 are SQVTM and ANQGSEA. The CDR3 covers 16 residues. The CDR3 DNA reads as TGCAGCGTTGAAGATCTTCGACTAGCGGGGGACCATACGCAGTATTTT. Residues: CSVEDLRLAGDHTQYF.

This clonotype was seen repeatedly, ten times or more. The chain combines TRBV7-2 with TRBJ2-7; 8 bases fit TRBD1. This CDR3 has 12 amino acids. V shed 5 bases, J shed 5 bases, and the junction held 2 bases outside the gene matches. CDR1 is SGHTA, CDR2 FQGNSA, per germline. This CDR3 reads CASSPTGDEQYF. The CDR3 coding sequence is TGTGCCAGCAGCCCGACAGGGGACGAGCAGTACTTC.

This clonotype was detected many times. CDR3 bases: TGTGCCAGCACAGCAGGGCTGGACACCGGGGAGCTGTTTTTT. Its protein product is CASTAGLDTGELFF. The gene calls are TRBV6-2 or TRBV6-3 and TRBJ2-2; D might be TRBD1 (5 bases). The CDR3 runs 14 residues. Germline CDR1 reads MNHEY; CDR2 reads SVGEGT. Trimming removed 7 bases at V and 3 bases at J, with 12 bases between.

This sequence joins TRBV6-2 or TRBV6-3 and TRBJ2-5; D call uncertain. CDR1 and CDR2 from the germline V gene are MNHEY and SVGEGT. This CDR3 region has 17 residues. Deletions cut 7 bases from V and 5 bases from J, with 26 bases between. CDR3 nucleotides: TGTGCCAGCACAGTCCTTCGGCGTAGCCCAACTCGTGAGACCCAGTACTTC. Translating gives CASTVLRRSPTRETQYF.

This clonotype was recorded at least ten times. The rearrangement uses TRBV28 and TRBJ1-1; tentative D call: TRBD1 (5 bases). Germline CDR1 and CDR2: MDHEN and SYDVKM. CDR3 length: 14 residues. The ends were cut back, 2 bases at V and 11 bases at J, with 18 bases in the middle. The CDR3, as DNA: TGTGCCAGCAGTTTACTAGGGGCCGGGAGGTGGGCTTTCTTT. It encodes CASSLLGAGRWAFF.